The present T cell receptor beta chain was sequenced within a study of cytomegalovirus exposure and HLA in healthy donors. General study findings and limits: Rare TCR sequences predominated, though certain public TCRs were found in many donors.

J gave up 5 bases and V 8 bases, and 8 bases lay outside the gene matches. Germline CDR1 is MNHNS and CDR2 is SASEGT. The CDR3 totals 14 residues. Worth noting for this clone: Its antigen is unidentified.

The data were produced by immunoSEQ multiplex PCR, yet TCRdb's version contains in-frame clones alone and is incomplete. The repertoire holds about 250,000 clones, with about 88% as singletons. The sequence came from a young man in good health and CMV-seropositive. The chain carries TRBV6-1 and TRBJ2-5, with 10 bases identical to TRBD2. The sample taken for sequencing was PBMCs. DNA for the CDR3: TGTGCCAGCGTTTTACTAGCGGGAAGGGAGACCCAGTACTTC. Translated, it gives CASVLLAGRETQYF.